The 9 T cell receptor beta chains presented below share a single source sample, sequenced in a study of cytomegalovirus exposure and HLA in healthy donors. The PCR made use of 60 Vbeta and 13 Jbeta primers. Some clones are missing from TCRdb's copy, which holds only in-frame ones; the method was immunoSEQ multiplex PCR. Here the sample spans over 200,000 clones, around 85% being singletons. Sequencing used PBMCs. The receptors here all came from a human donor in good health.

J is TRBJ2-3 and V is TRBV29-1, with 11 bases lining up with TRBD1. Trimming cost V 7 bases and J 2 bases; bases outside gene matches: 8. The CDR3 has 15 residues. Germline V gives CDR1 SQVTM, CDR2 ANQGSEA. This CDR3 reads CSGAWGQGDTDTQYF. The CDR3 DNA sequence: TGCAGCGGGGCCTGGGGACAGGGGGACACAGATACGCAGTATTTT.

J is TRBJ2-1 and V is TRBV2; 7 bases are shared with TRBD2. V was pared by 5 bases and J by 8 bases, with 0 bases of the junction left unmatched. The CDR3 loop spans 11 amino acids. Per the germline V gene, CDR1 is SNHLY and CDR2 is FYNNEI. The CDR3 sequence: CASSLADEQFF. The CDR3 bases are TGTGCCAGCAGTCTAGCGGATGAGCAGTTCTTC.

V is TRBV6-5 and J is TRBJ1-4; 7 bases align to TRBD1. The V segment lost 7 bases and the J segment 8 bases; nucleotides outside the gene matches: 13. The CDR3 extends over 15 amino acids. Germline V gives CDR1 MNHEY, CDR2 SVGAGI. The CDR3 nucleotides read TGTGCCAGCACCAAACAGGGGAAATTAGGAGAAAAACTGTTTTTT. This translates into CASTKQGKLGEKLFF.

The chain carries TRBV6-1 and TRBJ1-2; 11 nucleotides align to TRBD1. Germline loops: CDR1 MNHNS, CDR2 SASEGT. V shed 8 bases and J 5 bases; nucleotides not matched to a gene: 10. CDR3 size: 15 residues. CDR3 sequence reads: CASLNPGQGVYGYTF. The CDR3 DNA follows: TGTGCCAGCCTAAACCCGGGACAGGGGGTATATGGCTACACCTTC.

The chain links TRBV7-9 to TRBJ1-3; D unclear. This CDR3 spans 18 amino acids. From germline, CDR1 is SEHNR and CDR2 FQNEAQ (reference sequence). Between the trimmed V and J ends, which lost 5 bases and 0 bases, there was a span of 20 bases. In DNA, the CDR3 is TGTGCCAGCAGCCCAGCGGTACAGTCCGGTAGCTCTGGAAACACCATATATTTT. Its translation is CASSPAVQSGSSGNTIYF.

This chain connects TRBV5-6 to TRBJ2-5, with D maybe TRBD2 (6 bases). This CDR3 has 14 amino acids. Trimming removed 6 bases from V and 4 bases from J, with 16 bases in between. Germline V gene lookup returns CDR1 SGHDT and CDR2 YYEEEE. The CDR3 spells CASNLGPAGETQYF. DNA of the CDR3: TGTGCCAGCAACCTTGGACCAGCGGGAGAGACCCAGTACTTC.

V gene TRBV18 combines with J gene TRBJ1-3; 10 nucleotides match TRBD1. V shed 3 bases and J 4 bases; nucleotides not matched to a gene: 0. Germline V gene sequence: CDR1 KGHSH, CDR2 LQKENI. The CDR3 is 14 residues long. CDR3 coding DNA: TGTGCCAGCTCACCGGGACAGGGGGGAAACACCATATATTTT. Amino acid sequence: CASSPGQGGNTIYF.

The V gene is TRBV27, the J gene TRBJ2-1; 8 positions agree with TRBD2. V lost 0 bases and J lost 8; bases outside the gene matches: 3. The germline V gene encodes CDR1 MNHEY and CDR2 SMNVEV (reference sequence). The CDR3 consists of 14 residues. CDR3 DNA: TGTGCCAGCAGTTTATCTAGCGGGATGTATGAGCAGTTCTTC. Amino acid sequence: CASSLSSGMYEQFF.

The chain recombines TRBV5-1 with TRBJ2-2, with a weak D call TRBD2 (5 bases). The V and J ends lost 3 bases and 7 bases respectively, with 10 bases between them. The germline V gene has CDR1 SGHRS and CDR2 YFSETQ. The CDR3 sequence is 13 residues long. This chain's CDR3 is CASSSEGIGELFF. CDR3 DNA: TGCGCCAGCAGCTCCGAGGGAATCGGGGAGCTGTTTTTT.